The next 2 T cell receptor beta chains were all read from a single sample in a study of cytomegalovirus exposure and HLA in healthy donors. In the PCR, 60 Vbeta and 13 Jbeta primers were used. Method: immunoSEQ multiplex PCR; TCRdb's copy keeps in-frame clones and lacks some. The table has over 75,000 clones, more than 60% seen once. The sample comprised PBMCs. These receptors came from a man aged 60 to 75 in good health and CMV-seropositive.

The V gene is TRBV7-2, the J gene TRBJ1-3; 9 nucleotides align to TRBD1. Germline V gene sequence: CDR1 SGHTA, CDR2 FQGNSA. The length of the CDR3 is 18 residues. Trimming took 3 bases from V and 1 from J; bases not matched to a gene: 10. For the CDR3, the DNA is TGTGCCAGCAGCTTTCCCGGGACAGGGCTTTTTTCTGGAAACACCATATATTTT. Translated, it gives CASSFPGTGLFSGNTIYF.

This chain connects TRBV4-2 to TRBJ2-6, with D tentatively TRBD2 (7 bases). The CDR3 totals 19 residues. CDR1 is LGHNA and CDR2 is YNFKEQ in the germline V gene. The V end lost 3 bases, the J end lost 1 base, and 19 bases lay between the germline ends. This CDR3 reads CASSHTQPRGPSGANVLTF. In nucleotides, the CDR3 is TGTGCCAGCAGCCACACACAGCCGCGGGGGCCTTCTGGGGCCAACGTCCTGACTTTC.